These T cell receptor beta chains were read from a single sample in a study of T cell responses to AZD1222 COVID-19 vaccine. Using immunoSEQ multiplex PCR, the repertoire was profiled, and TCRdb retains in-frame clones only, with some absent. Here the sample spans about 90,000 clones, approximately 88% being singletons. Sequenced here: peripheral blood, sampled on day 0 of AZD1222 vaccination. The receptors come from an adult in good health. The CDR3 runs from the conserved cysteine through the conserved F or W. A row's size may be missing; if present it is once, few, many or a size class.

V: TRBV7-9; size: NA; CDR3: CASSSDRTYEQYF
V: TRBV27; size: NA; CDR3: CAGENTEAFF
V: TRBV25-1; size: NA; CDR3: CASSVLASGTETQYF
V: TRBV6-5; size: NA; CDR3: CASTSKGAGNYGYTF
V: TRBV18; size: NA; CDR3: CASCLDRENEQFF
V: TRBV5-1; size: NA; CDR3: CASSLVLWREGSTDTQYF
V: TRBV6-5; size: NA; CDR3: CASYGRGRTYNEQFF
V: TRBV7-9; size: few; CDR3: CASSLWRGTEAFF
V: TRBV7-6; size: NA; CDR3: CASSLASGTVYEQYF
V: TRBV27; size: NA; CDR3: CASSSRQGRSGYTF
V: TRBV19; size: NA; CDR3: CASSRPGQATRGYTF
V: TRBV27; size: NA; CDR3: CASGIGRADYGYTF
V: TRBV5-8; size: NA; CDR3: CASSNDWSEQYF
V: TRBV19; size: NA; CDR3: CASSMGRDRGGYTF
V: TRBV15; size: NA; CDR3: CATSRGVNRGFSTEAFF
V: TRBV30; size: NA; CDR3: CAWTRRGSYSSGNTIYF
V: TRBV2; size: NA; CDR3: CASSEGQGGSYGYTF